The TCR beta chain under discussion was sequenced for a study of OX40 agonist ivuxolimab in advanced cancers. Study findings and constraints: Low normalized clonal expansion also occurred in some nonresponding patients.

Sequencing was performed with immunoSEQ multiplex PCR; in TCRdb, only in-frame clones are kept and a portion is missing. This table has about 53,000 clones, about four fifths appearing once. As concerns this clone: As yet, its antigen is unknown.

The receptor's source is an adult with an advanced solid tumor such as melanoma, head and neck, liver or kidney cancer. The source material was CD4+ or CD8+ T cells sorted from blood, sampled in a trial of the OX40 agonist ivuxolimab.

This CDR3 reads CASSSSRTGSYNEQFF. CDR3 nucleotide sequence: TGTGCCAGCAGCTCCTCTCGGACAGGGTCCTACAATGAGCAGTTCTTC. The V gene is TRBV7-2, the J gene TRBJ2-1; 8 nucleotides align to TRBD1. The length of the CDR3 is 16 residues. V was pared by 4 bases and J by 1 base, with 6 bases of the junction left unmatched. The V gene's germline CDR1 is SGHTA and CDR2 FQGNSA.